Listed here are 26 T cell receptor beta chains from one sample, sequenced in a study of T cells after yellow fever vaccination. TCRdb passed the 5' RACE reads through MiXCR, listing each CDR3 protein once. The sample gives 340,000 or so distinct CDR3 sequences, around 12% of which show up once; more than 3% is in the top ten. Sequenced here: CD4+ T cells sorted from PBMCs, sampled 15 days after the yellow fever booster vaccination. The receptors originated from a young man who received the YFV17D yellow fever vaccine.

As regards this clonotype: A read error is possible here, since a much larger clone lies one base away. The chain links TRBV28 to TRBJ2-5, with TRBD2 identical over 7 bases. The CDR3 loop spans 15 amino acids. Germline V gives CDR1 MDHEN, CDR2 SYDVKM. The CDR3 spells CVSSFPSGTIETQYF. CDR3 DNA sequence: TGTGTCAGCAGTTTCCCCTCTGGGACTATAGAGACCCAGTACTTC. Full variable domain (remainder filled in from reference TRBV28 and TRBJ2-5): DVKVTQSSRYLVKRTGEKVFLECVQDMDHENMFWYRQDPGLGLRLIYFSYDVKMKEKGDIPEGYSVSREKKERFSLILESASTNQTSMYLCVSSFPSGTIETQYFGPGTRLLVL.

This clonotype was counted only a few times. The chain uses TRBV6-2 or TRBV6-3 and TRBJ2-7; 9 positions match TRBD1. With 6 bases clipped from V and 3 bases from J, the junction kept 9 bases outside the gene matches. Germline V lookup: CDR1 MNHEY, CDR2 SVGEGT. CDR3 length: 15 residues. The CDR3, as DNA: TGTGCCAGCAGACTAGTCCCGGGACAGGGCTACGAGCAGTACTTC. This gives the protein CASRLVPGQGYEQYF.

The sample holds a few counts of this clonotype. This chain joins TRBV20-1 and TRBJ1-4, with TRBD1 matching 8 bases. After removal of 6 bases from V and 2 bases from J, the junction contained 11 bases not matched to a gene. Germline V gives CDR1 DFQATT, CDR2 SNEGSKA (reference sequence). The CDR3 is 16 amino acids. The CDR3 protein is CSATQQGEHTNEKLFF. Written as DNA, the CDR3 is TGCAGTGCGACCCAACAGGGGGAGCATACTAATGAAAAACTGTTTTTT.

Only a few counts were recorded for this clonotype. V and J are TRBV7-2 and TRBJ2-1; 9 bases are shared with TRBD1. This CDR3 has 14 amino acids. The V gene's germline CDR1 is SGHTA and CDR2 FQGNSA. J was trimmed by 6 bases and V by 4 bases; bases with no gene match: 4. The CDR3 sequence is CASSSTGQGNEQFF. The CDR3 DNA follows: TGTGCCAGCAGCTCGACGGGACAGGGCAATGAGCAGTTCTTC. Looking up the rest from reference TRBV7-2 and TRBJ2-1 gives the full variable domain: GAGVSQSPSNKVTEKGKDVELRCDPISGHTALYWYRQSLGQGLEFLIYFQGNSAPDKSGLPSDRFSAERTGGSVSTLTIQRTQQEDSAVYLCASSSTGQGNEQFFGPGTRLTVL.

This clonotype turned up a few times. The chain joins TRBV5-6 to TRBJ2-1, with 7 bases lining up with TRBD1. This CDR3 has 14 residues. V lost 4 bases to trimming and J lost 5 bases; unmatched junction nucleotides: 6. From germline, CDR1 is SGHDT and CDR2 YYEEEE. The CDR3 bases are TGTGCCAGCAGCCTCCCGGACAGGAACAATGAGCAGTTCTTC. This sequence encodes CASSLPDRNNEQFF.

Only a few counts were recorded for this clonotype. The chain has TRBV10-3 and TRBJ2-6; D is perhaps TRBD1 or TRBD2 (5 bases each). Trimming took 8 bases from V and 2 from J, leaving 16 bases between them. Germline V lookup: CDR1 ENHRY, CDR2 SYGVKD. There are 16 residues in the CDR3. The CDR3 coding sequence is TGTGCCATCGCTGGGGACGAGGCCCCTGGGGCCAACGTCCTGACTTTC. It translates to CAIAGDEAPGANVLTF.

The rearrangement uses TRBV10-3 and TRBJ2-2, with D perhaps being TRBD1 or TRBD2 (5 bases each). Germline CDR1 reads ENHRY; CDR2 reads SYGVKD. V was shortened by 10 bases and J by 2 bases, with 11 bases between the two germline ends. This CDR3 spans 13 amino acids. Here the CDR3 reads CAKGDPNTGELFF. DNA of the CDR3: TGTGCCAAAGGGGACCCTAACACCGGGGAGCTGTTTTTT.

The chain carries TRBV20-1 and TRBJ1-2, with D possibly being TRBD1 (6 bases). Looked up from germline, CDR1 is DFQATT and CDR2 is SNEGSKA (reference sequence). The CDR3 has 13 amino acids. V was cut by 1 base and J by 2 bases, with 8 bases left in between. The CDR3 DNA follows: TGCAGTGCTAGAGGACAGGCGAACTATGGCTACACCTTC. Protein: CSARGQANYGYTF.

The chain joins TRBV7-2 to TRBJ2-7, with no clear D. V was cut by 5 bases and J by 7 bases, with 15 bases left in between. Germline CDR1 reads SGHTA; CDR2 reads FQGNSA. This CDR3 is 13 amino acids long. The CDR3 here is CASSPRWVGEQYF. CDR3 bases: TGTGCCAGCAGCCCTCGATGGGTGGGGGAGCAGTACTTC.

The chain links TRBV7-2 to TRBJ2-7; TRBD2 matches at 7 bases. The CDR3 extends over 15 amino acids. The germline CDR1 and CDR2 sequences are SGHTA and FQGNSA. V shed 3 bases and J 1 base; nucleotides not matched to a gene: 6. The CDR3 region has the DNA TGTGCCAGCAGCTTCCGCGGGGGACTTTCCTACGAGCAGTACTTC. Translation: CASSFRGGLSYEQYF.

This chain joins TRBV14 and TRBJ2-7, with 8 positions matching TRBD1. This CDR3 is 13 amino acids long. V lost 4 bases and J lost 2; bases outside the gene matches: 1. From germline, CDR1 is SGHDN and CDR2 FVKESK. The CDR3 loop is CASSPRGPYEQYV. CDR3 DNA sequence: TGTGCCAGCAGCCCCAGGGGGCCCTACGAGCAGTACGTC.

This clonotype was seen once. The chain recombines TRBV4-1 with TRBJ1-1, with D perhaps matching TRBD1 (5 bases). Trimming cost V 8 bases and J 4 bases, with 17 bases left between them. Germline values: CDR1 MGHRA, CDR2 YSYEKL. The CDR3 spans 14 residues. The CDR3 region is CASRTQGGGTEAFF. The DNA of the CDR3 is TGCGCCAGCCGCACCCAGGGCGGAGGCACTGAAGCTTTCTTT.

This clonotype has just a few counts. The chain links TRBV20-1 to TRBJ1-5; 7 positions match TRBD1. After removal of 5 bases from V and 7 bases from J, the junction contained 14 bases not matched to a gene. Germline CDR1 DFQATT, CDR2 SNEGSKA (reference sequence). This CDR3 spans 15 amino acids. CDR3 in DNA: TGCAGTGCTTCATCCCGGACAGGAGGGTACCAGCCCCAGCATTTT. Amino acid sequence: CSASSRTGGYQPQHF.

This clonotype was detected a few times. The CDR3 DNA is TGTGCCAGCAGATCCCCGGGCCCCTACGAGCAGTACTTC. Protein sequence: CASRSPGPYEQYF. V gene TRBV6-2 or TRBV6-3 combines with J gene TRBJ2-7; D is unresolved. CDR3 length equals 13 residues. Germline V gene data show CDR1 as MNHEY and CDR2 as SVGEGT. V lost 6 bases and J 2 bases, leaving 11 bases between the germline ends.

The chain combines TRBV12-3 or TRBV12-4 with TRBJ2-7, with TRBD2 matching over 8 bases. V was clipped by 4 bases and J by 2 bases; unmatched bases: 7. This CDR3 has 15 residues. CDR3 nucleotide sequence: TGTGCCAGCAGTTGGGGGGATAGCGGGACCTACGAGCAGTACTTC. Translating gives CASSWGDSGTYEQYF.

This clonotype was recorded at least ten times. This chain links TRBV4-3 with TRBJ2-3; D gene ambiguous. Germline CDR1 reads LGHNA; CDR2 reads YSLEER. The V and J ends lost 3 bases and 6 bases respectively, with 13 bases between them. The CDR3 loop spans 14 amino acids. The CDR3 nucleotides are TGCGCCAGCAGCCAGGGAAGTGTGGCGGATACGCAGTATTTT. The encoded protein is CASSQGSVADTQYF.

This chain joins TRBV4-2 and TRBJ2-3; 7 bases fit TRBD2. The CDR3 spans 19 residues. CDR1 LGHNA and CDR2 YNFKEQ come from the germline V gene. After removal of 1 base from V and 6 bases from J, the junction contained 19 bases not matched to a gene. CDR3 bases: TGTGCCAGCAGCCAAGGGGCGTTAGGCGTAACGGGGGGAGGGGATACGCAGTATTTT. Amino acid sequence: CASSQGALGVTGGGDTQYF.

This clonotype has only a few counts. The chain couples TRBV18 to TRBJ2-3; D not resolved. The CDR3 contains 14 residues. The germline gives CDR1 KGHSH, CDR2 LQKENI. V was trimmed by 2 bases and J by 4 bases, leaving 10 bases between them. The CDR3 here is CASSPVTSADTQYF. The CDR3 nucleotides read TGTGCCAGCTCACCAGTGACCTCGGCAGATACGCAGTATTTT.

This clonotype has only a few counts. The chain recombines TRBV4-3 with TRBJ2-6; D possibly corresponds to TRBD2 (5 bases). Trimming pared 0 bases from V and 0 bases from J, leaving 21 bases between. CDR3 length equals 21 residues. The germline V gene has CDR1 LGHNA and CDR2 YSLEER. In DNA form, the CDR3 reads TGCGCCAGCAGCCAAGACGGCGTTAGGCGGACTCGTGGCTCTGGGGCCAACGTCCTGACTTTC. Translated, it gives CASSQDGVRRTRGSGANVLTF.

V is TRBV5-6 and J is TRBJ1-1; D ambiguous. V gave up 2 bases and J gave up 3 bases, with 11 bases separating them. This CDR3 spans 14 amino acids. Germline CDR1 and CDR2: SGHDT and YYEEEE. CDR3 amino acids: CASSFGLGDTEAFF. DNA for the CDR3: TGTGCCAGCAGCTTCGGGCTTGGGGACACTGAAGCTTTCTTT.

The V call is TRBV7-3, the J call TRBJ2-3; tentatively, D is TRBD2 (6 bases). V was cut by 1 base and J by 4 bases, with 15 bases left in between. This CDR3 spans 16 amino acids. The V gene's germline CDR1 is SGHTA and CDR2 FQGTGA. In nucleotides, the CDR3 is TGTGCCAGCAGCTTAATGCCCGGGCGGGACCCAGATACGCAGTATTTT. This gives the protein CASSLMPGRDPDTQYF.

The rearrangement uses TRBV19 and TRBJ2-4; TRBD1 agrees at 7 bases. In germline, CDR1 is LNHDA, CDR2 SQIVND (reference sequence). V trimming: 1 base; J trimming: 6 bases; junction bases outside the gene matches: 0. This CDR3 is built from 13 residues. CDR3 residues: CASSIGQGNIQYF. The CDR3 nucleotides read TGTGCCAGTAGTATAGGACAGGGAAACATTCAGTACTTC.

This clonotype appeared many times. The chain combines TRBV3-1 with TRBJ2-1, with 14 bases aligning to TRBD2. There are 16 residues in the CDR3. Germline V lookup: CDR1 LGHDT, CDR2 YNNKEL (reference sequence). The ends lost 2 bases at V and 4 bases at J; junction bases unmatched: 1. Here the CDR3 DNA reads TGTGCCAGCAGCCAACGACTAGCGGGGGGGTACAATGAGCAGTTCTTC. Translating it yields CASSQRLAGGYNEQFF.

This clonotype was found a few times. This rearrangement joins TRBV12-3 or TRBV12-4 to TRBJ1-5, with a tentative D call TRBD1 (6 bases). V dropped 7 bases and J dropped 7 bases, with 23 bases sitting between them. This CDR3 is 16 amino acids long. DNA of the CDR3: TGTGCCAGCATTGCGTCGGGGCAGGGGATTAGCCAGCCCCAGCATTTT. It encodes CASIASGQGISQPQHF.

This clonotype appeared many times. The CDR3 region is CASSLLAASNEQFF. The CDR3 bases are TGTGCCAGCAGCTTACTAGCGGCGAGCAATGAGCAGTTCTTC. The J gene is TRBJ2-1, the V gene TRBV7-3, with TRBD2 matching 7 bases. Germline-derived CDR1 and CDR2 are SGHTA and FQGTGA. The length of the CDR3 is 14 residues. With V trimmed by 2 bases and J by 6 bases, 4 bases remained unmatched.

The V and J genes are TRBV3-1 and TRBJ1-6, with D perhaps TRBD1 (5 bases). The V end lost 1 base, the J end lost 5 bases, and 12 bases lay between the germline ends. Germline loops: CDR1 LGHDT, CDR2 YNNKEL (reference sequence). This CDR3 has 16 amino acids. This CDR3 reads CASSQVRGSNNSPLHF. For the CDR3, the DNA is TGTGCCAGCAGCCAAGTTAGGGGCAGCAATAATTCACCCCTCCACTTT.